The rows below give T cell receptor beta chains drawn from one sample of a study of T-cell reconstitution after alpha-beta-depleted transplantation in children. MiXCR, applied by TCRdb to the PCR reads, yields one record per CDR3 protein. The repertoire includes 450,000 to 600,000 distinct CDR3 sequences, over 9.5% of them detected once, and 2% to 2.5% sits in the top ten. The material sequenced was PBMCs, taken before TCRalphabeta/CD19-depleted stem cell transplant. The receptors shown here come from a child aged 2-9 years with inherited bone marrow failure, due to receive a stem cell transplant. CDR3s include the opening cysteine and the closing phenylalanine or tryptophan. The order of the fields is J gene, V gene, clone size, CDR3 length, D gene, CDR3 protein, CDR3 DNA. D genes are given only for firm matches. Not all rows give a size; the values are once, few, many and, for expanded clones, a class.

TRBJ1-6 TRBV2 many 16 . CASSERGPGPNSPLHF TGTGCCAGCAGTGAAAGGGGTCCAGGCCCAAATTCACCCCTCCACTTT
TRBJ2-7 TRBV25-1 many 16 . CASSGYRGWEGSEQYF TGTGCCAGCAGTGGCTACAGGGGATGGGAGGGTAGCGAGCAGTACTTC
TRBJ2-7 TRBV27 many 13 . CASSLLGGGEQYF TGTGCCAGCAGTTTATTAGGGGGTGGAGAGCAGTACTTC
TRBJ2-7 TRBV6-1 many 15 TRBD1 CASSQMTGQFYEQYF TGTGCCAGCAGCCAAATGACAGGGCAATTCTACGAGCAGTACTTC
TRBJ2-7 TRBV7-8 many 15 TRBD1 CASSTPGQGPYEQYF TGTGCCAGCAGCACACCGGGACAGGGGCCCTACGAGCAGTACTTC
TRBJ1-6 TRBV20-1 few 18 . CSATISGYSRSYNSPLHF TGCAGTGCTACCATATCGGGTTATTCTAGGTCCTATAATTCACCCCTCCACTTT
TRBJ1-2 TRBV18 . 14 . CASSPGIQVDGYTF TGTGCCAGCTCACCCGGGATCCAAGTAGATGGCTACACCTTC
TRBJ2-1 TRBV19 . 18 TRBD2 CASTLMGLAGGPGNEQFF TGTGCCAGTACCCTTATGGGACTAGCGGGAGGGCCGGGGAATGAGCAGTTCTTC
TRBJ1-2 TRBV3-1 many 15 . CASSQDAHGRAGYTF TGTGCCAGCAGCCAAGATGCCCATGGGAGGGCCGGCTACACCTTC
TRBJ2-5 TRBV2 . 12 . CASSEQEETQYF TGTGCCAGCAGTGAACAGGAAGAGACCCAGTACTTC
TRBJ2-1 TRBV20-1 . 17 TRBD2 CSAREEEERESYNEQFF TGCAGTGCTAGAGAGGAGGAAGAGCGGGAGTCCTACAATGAGCAGTTCTTC
TRBJ2-7 TRBV7-2 many 14 . CASSPGGSIYEQYF TGTGCCAGCAGCCCCGGAGGGTCTATCTACGAGCAGTACTTC
TRBJ2-1 TRBV5-1 many 14 TRBD2 CATSLAGGFNEQFF TGCGCCACCTCGTTGGCGGGAGGGTTTAATGAGCAGTTCTTC
TRBJ1-2 TRBV20-1 many 14 . CSARDSQLNYGYTF TGCAGTGCCCGGGACTCACAACTTAACTATGGCTACACCTTC
TRBJ2-7 TRBV13 many 15 TRBD2 CASSLQLAGGYEQYF TGTGCCAGCAGCTTACAGCTAGCGGGAGGGTACGAGCAGTACTTC
TRBJ2-7 TRBV14 many 14 . CASSQARGRYEQYF TGTGCCAGCAGCCAAGCGAGGGGGAGGTACGAGCAGTACTTC
TRBJ2-2 TRBV29-1 many 14 . CSVSWRVDTGELFF TGCAGCGTGAGTTGGCGGGTGGACACCGGGGAGCTGTTTTTT
TRBJ2-7 TRBV20-1 . 15 . CSARARQGDPYAQYF TGCAGTGCTAGAGCAAGGCAGGGCGATCCCTACGCGCAGTACTTC
TRBJ2-3 TRBV20-1 few 15 TRBD1 CSAMGQGVGTDTQYF TGCAGTGCTATGGGACAGGGGGTTGGCACAGATACGCAGTATTTT
TRBJ1-1 TRBV12-3/TRBV12-4 . 12 . CASNAMNTEAFF TGTGCCAGCAACGCTATGAACACTGAAGCTTTCTTT
TRBJ1-3 TRBV2 many 12 . CARNRDGNTIYF TGTGCCAGAAACAGGGACGGAAACACCATATATTTT
TRBJ2-2 TRBV2 many 15 TRBD1 CASTVGTGGTGELFF TGTGCCAGCACGGTCGGGACAGGGGGCACCGGGGAGCTGTTTTTT
TRBJ1-3 TRBV27 few 18 TRBD1 CASSPRFVGGLSGNTIYF TGTGCCAGCAGTCCCCGCTTCGTAGGGGGCTTATCTGGAAACACCATATATTTT
TRBJ2-3 TRBV2 few 16 TRBD2 CATGSGRAGSTDTQYF TGTGCCACCGGTAGCGGGAGGGCCGGGAGCACAGATACGCAGTATTTT
TRBJ2-7 TRBV7-2 many 15 . CASSLALGLSYEQYF TGTGCCAGCAGCTTAGCTCTGGGTCTTTCCTACGAGCAGTACTTC
TRBJ1-4 TRBV5-1 many 14 TRBD1 CASSAGQPNEKLFF TGCGCCAGCAGCGCGGGACAGCCGAATGAAAAACTGTTTTTT
TRBJ2-2 TRBV10-1 many 15 TRBD1 CASSVGTGGPGELFF TGCGCCAGCAGTGTTGGGACAGGGGGCCCCGGGGAGCTGTTTTTT
TRBJ2-1 TRBV9 many 15 . CASSPPFTSPGEQFF TGTGCCAGCAGCCCACCCTTCACTTCCCCCGGTGAGCAGTTCTTC
TRBJ2-3 TRBV7-8 many 15 . CASSRRRVRGDTQYF TGTGCCAGCAGCAGGCGACGAGTGCGGGGAGATACGCAGTATTTT
TRBJ2-1 TRBV29-1 many 11 . CSGEGHNEQFF TGCAGCGGCGAAGGACACAATGAGCAGTTCTTC
TRBJ2-7 TRBV27 many 14 . CASSLFVTDYEQYF TGTGCCAGCAGTTTATTCGTCACGGACTACGAGCAGTACTTC
TRBJ2-7 TRBV29-1 . 12 TRBD1 CSVGTGSLEQYF TGCAGCGTTGGGACAGGGTCGCTCGAGCAGTACTTC
TRBJ2-1 TRBV5-6 many 16 . CASSLAGAGVDNEQFF TGTGCCAGCAGCTTGGCCGGAGCAGGGGTGGACAATGAGCAGTTCTTC
TRBJ2-1 TRBV6-2/TRBV6-3 many 14 . CASSYVSEGWEQFF TGTGCCAGCAGTTATGTCTCGGAGGGTTGGGAGCAGTTCTTC
TRBJ2-1 TRBV12-3/TRBV12-4 many 13 . CASRDPDYNEQFF TGTGCCAGCCGGGACCCGGACTACAATGAGCAGTTCTTC
TRBJ1-1 TRBV6-2/TRBV6-3 . 14 . CASSYAHYRVGAFF TGTGCCAGCAGTTACGCCCACTACAGGGTAGGAGCTTTCTTT
TRBJ2-3 TRBV5-1 few 15 . CASSLEGHPTDTQYF TGCGCCAGCAGCTTGGAAGGGCACCCCACAGATACGCAGTATTTT
TRBJ2-1 TRBV10-3 . 11 . CAISDGFEQFF TGTGCCATCAGTGACGGATTTGAGCAGTTCTTC
TRBJ2-7 TRBV6-1 few 15 TRBD2 CASSDGAGGPYEQYF TGTGCCAGCAGTGATGGTGCGGGAGGGCCTTACGAGCAGTACTTC
TRBJ2-7 TRBV5-1 many 15 . CASSLAAGGAYEQYF TGCGCCAGCAGCTTAGCGGCCGGGGGCGCCTACGAGCAGTACTTC
TRBJ2-1 TRBV3-1 many 14 . CASRLSGNYNEQFF TGTGCCAGCAGACTTAGCGGAAACTACAATGAGCAGTTCTTC
TRBJ2-2 TRBV4-3 . 18 TRBD2 CASSQETSGSANTGELFF TGCGCCAGCAGCCAAGAAACTAGCGGGAGCGCGAACACCGGGGAGCTGTTTTTT
TRBJ2-2 TRBV5-1 many 15 . CASAPEGRGTGELFF TGCGCCAGCGCACCGGAGGGTAGGGGCACCGGGGAGCTGTTTTTT
TRBJ2-7 TRBV7-2 many 15 TRBD2 CASSLHSGRGYEQYF TGTGCCAGCAGCTTACATAGCGGGAGGGGCTACGAGCAGTACTTC
TRBJ1-5 TRBV7-2 few 16 TRBD1 CASSSRTGEGGGPQHF TGTGCCAGCAGCTCTCGGACAGGGGAAGGGGGGGGACCCCAGCATTTT
TRBJ2-4 TRBV13 many 15 . CASSFPGEGENIQYF TGTGCCAGCAGCTTCCCAGGGGAAGGCGAAAACATTCAGTACTTC
TRBJ2-7 TRBV7-9 many 12 TRBD1 CASGRQGREQYF TGTGCCAGCGGAAGACAGGGGCGCGAGCAGTACTTC
TRBJ2-1 TRBV5-1 . 14 . CASSLGGGHNEQFF TGCGCCAGCAGCTTGGGCGGAGGGCACAATGAGCAGTTCTTC
TRBJ2-6 TRBV4-2 many 17 . CASSQDGGNSGANVLTF TGTGCCAGCAGCCAAGACGGGGGAAACTCTGGGGCCAACGTCCTGACTTTC
TRBJ2-1 TRBV4-1 few 16 TRBD2 CASSQSRGRAYNEQFF TGCGCCAGCAGCCAATCCCGCGGGAGAGCCTACAATGAGCAGTTCTTC
TRBJ2-2 TRBV20-1 few 12 . CSANVGSGELFF TGCAGTGCTAATGTTGGGTCCGGGGAGCTGTTTTTT